The 15 T cell receptor beta chains below all came from one sample that was sequenced in a study of blood T cell repertoires in COVID-19. Only in-frame clones appear in the TCRdb table, and some are missing; sequencing was by immunoSEQ multiplex PCR. The table lists about 230,000 clones, around 80% of them singletons. Sequencing was carried out using peripheral blood. These receptors all come from a man between 35 and 55 years old with acute or convalescent COVID-19.

Comment on this clone: One junction end does not reproduce the germline sequence, and a read error may be involved. CDR3 sequence: CASSLAGGPNNEQFF. The CDR3 DNA reads TGTGCCAGCAGCCTAGCGGGAGGACCGAACAATGAGCAGTTCTTC. V is TRBV7-8 and J is TRBJ2-1; TRBD2 matches 11 bases. Per germline, CDR1 SGHVS and CDR2 FQNEAQ. The CDR3 covers 15 residues.

V and J are TRBV7-8 and TRBJ1-5; no definite D call. Germline V gene lookup returns CDR1 SGHVS and CDR2 FQNEAQ. The V gene lost 1 base and the J gene lost 0 bases, with 13 bases spanning the gap. The CDR3 runs to 17 residues. The DNA for the CDR3 is TGTGCCAGCAGCTTAGAGGCTACGGGGTTTAGCAATCAGCCCCAGCATTTT. Protein sequence: CASSLEATGFSNQPQHF. The whole variable domain, filled in from reference TRBV7-8 and TRBJ1-5, reads GAGVSQSPRYKVAKRGQDVALRCDPISGHVSLFWYQQALGQGPEFLTYFQNEAQLDKSGLPSDRFFAERPEGSVSTLKIQRTQQEDSAVYLCASSLEATGFSNQPQHFGDGTRLSIL.

Here the CDR3 DNA reads TGTGCCAGCAGCCCAAGCCGGGACACAGATACGCAGTATTTT. This sequence encodes CASSPSRDTDTQYF. The V and J genes are TRBV7-3 and TRBJ2-3, with D perhaps TRBD2 (5 bases). Per germline, CDR1 SGHTA and CDR2 FQGTGA. This CDR3 region has 14 residues. The V and J ends lost 5 bases and 2 bases respectively, with 11 bases between them.

The chain joins TRBV12-2 to TRBJ2-3; the table gives TRBD2 as D, unverified against the DNA. TRBV12-2 corresponds to a pseudogene. The CDR3 has 16 amino acids. CDR3 amino acids: CASRKELREGADTQYF. In nucleotides, the CDR3 is TGTGCAAGTCGTAAAGAACTTAGGGAGGGCGCAGATACGCAGTATTTT.

This chain links TRBV27 with TRBJ2-5, with TRBD1 as a possible D gene (6 bases). Looked up from germline, CDR1 is MNHEY and CDR2 is SMNVEV (reference sequence). The germline V and J ends were trimmed by 5 bases and 2 bases, with 12 bases remaining between them. The CDR3 contains 14 residues. CDR3 in amino acids: CASSIQGSQETQYF. The CDR3 nucleotides are TGTGCCAGCAGTATACAGGGATCTCAAGAGACCCAGTACTTC.

The count of this clone is one. The chain links TRBV19 to TRBJ2-1; no reliable D call. Trimming removed 3 bases at V and 3 bases at J, with 9 bases between. This CDR3 comprises 14 residues. Germline CDR1 reads LNHDA; CDR2 reads SQIVND (reference sequence). DNA for the CDR3: TGTGCCAGTAGTATCCGAGGCGGCTACAATGAGCAGTTCTTC. Translated, it gives CASSIRGGYNEQFF.

The CDR3 loop reads CASRLAGGLYNEQFF. DNA of the CDR3: TGTGCCAGCAGACTAGCGGGAGGCCTCTACAATGAGCAGTTCTTC. The V gene is TRBV19, the J gene TRBJ2-1, with TRBD2 matching 13 bases. The CDR3 is 15 residues long. V lost 9 bases and J lost 3; bases outside the gene matches: 5. Germline-derived CDR1 and CDR2 are LNHDA and SQIVND (reference sequence).

V is TRBV4-2 and J is TRBJ1-6; 8 bases are shared with TRBD1. The CDR3 contains 13 residues. The trim removed 5 bases at V and 10 bases at J, leaving 4 bases unmatched. The germline CDR1 and CDR2 sequences are LGHNA and YNFKEQ. CDR3 coding DNA: TGTGCCAGCAGCTCGGACAGGGAGTCACCCCTCCACTTT. This codes for CASSSDRESPLHF.

The V and J genes are TRBV6-2 or TRBV6-3 and TRBJ2-7; D gene ambiguous. The V end lost 0 bases, the J end lost 0 bases, and 12 bases lay between the germline ends. CDR1 and CDR2 from the germline V gene are MNHEY and SVGEGT. This CDR3 spans 16 amino acids. CDR3 region: CASSYSVRVLSYEQYF. The CDR3 DNA is TGTGCCAGCAGTTACTCGGTCCGGGTCCTCTCCTACGAGCAGTACTTC.

This chain connects TRBV5-4 to TRBJ2-1, with 12 bases aligning to TRBD2. The CDR3 has 17 residues. The junction had 5 bases not matched to a gene; V was cut back by 4 bases and J by 0 bases. Germline lookup yields CDR1 SGHNT and CDR2 YYREEE (reference sequence). CDR3: CASSPMTSGSSYNEQFF. CDR3 DNA: TGTGCCAGCAGCCCTATGACTAGCGGGAGCTCCTACAATGAGCAGTTCTTC.

This chain joins TRBV6-1 and TRBJ1-5; weak D call: TRBD1 (6 bases). The CDR3 is 13 residues long. Per the germline V gene, CDR1 is MNHNS and CDR2 is SASEGT. The germline V and J ends were trimmed by 1 base and 10 bases, with 11 bases remaining between them. This CDR3 is CASSEGGQGPQHF. In DNA form, the CDR3 reads TGTGCCAGCAGTGAAGGGGGGCAGGGCCCCCAGCATTTT.

This chain connects TRBV5-1 to TRBJ2-1, with D unclear. The germline V gene encodes CDR1 SGHRS and CDR2 YFSETQ. Trimming pared 0 bases from V and 7 bases from J, leaving 8 bases between. The CDR3 covers 13 residues. CDR3 bases: TGCGCCAGCAGCTTGGGCGGCCCTAATGAGCAGTTCTTC. It encodes CASSLGGPNEQFF.

This chain connects TRBV18 to TRBJ1-2; no clear D gene. The CDR3 covers 14 residues. CDR1 is KGHSH and CDR2 is LQKENI in the germline V gene. The V end was cut by 3 bases, the J end by 11 bases, with 19 bases between. The CDR3 loop is CASSPGGQDLGYTF. Written as DNA, the CDR3 is TGTGCCAGCTCACCCGGAGGGCAGGACCTCGGATACACCTTC. The full variable domain, rest sourced from reference TRBV18 and TRBJ1-2, is NAGVMQNPRHLVRRRGQEARLRCSPMKGHSHVYWYRQLPEEGLKFMVYLQKENIIDESGMPKERFSAEFPKEGPSILRIQQVVRGDSAAYFCASSPGGQDLGYTFGSGTRLTVV.

The chain links TRBV20-1 to TRBJ2-7; 7 bases are shared with TRBD2. The CDR3 is 16 amino acids. Germline lookup yields CDR1 DFQATT and CDR2 SNEGSKA (reference sequence). V was clipped by 3 bases and J by 2 bases; unmatched bases: 13. CDR3 loop: CSASVYSGTIPYEQYF. The CDR3 bases are TGCAGTGCTAGTGTTTATTCCGGGACTATACCCTACGAGCAGTACTTC.

The chain carries TRBV7-7 and TRBJ2-5; D perhaps matches TRBD2 (7 bases). Trimming removed 8 bases at V and 4 bases at J, with 17 bases between. The CDR3 is 14 residues long. Per germline, CDR1 SSHAT and CDR2 FNYEAQ (reference sequence). The CDR3 coding sequence is TGTGCCAGCTCAGGGGCGGGAGAGGGAGAGACCCAGTACTTC. Translating gives CASSGAGEGETQYF. Looking up the rest from reference TRBV7-7 and TRBJ2-5 gives the full variable domain: GAGVSQSPRYKVTKRGQDVTLRCDPISSHATLYWYQQALGQGPEFLTYFNYEAQPDKSGLPSDRFSAERPEGSISTLTIQRTEQRDSAMYRCASSGAGEGETQYFGPGTRLLVL.